Listed below are T cell receptor beta chains from one sample, sequenced in a study of blood T cell repertoires in COVID-19. Assay used: immunoSEQ multiplex PCR; TCRdb lists only in-frame clones, some missing. The profile covers 290,000 or so clones, with around 90% appearing a single time and 3.5% to 4.5% taken by the ten largest. Input material: PBMCs or T cells enriched from blood (not recorded which). These receptors were taken from a woman under 30 with acute COVID-19. CDR3s include the opening cysteine and the closing phenylalanine or tryptophan. A D gene is named only where the DNA matches it firmly. Some rows have no size entry. The others give once, few or many, or a class for an expanded clone.

>-|TRBJ1-5|13|-|TRBV5-4
TGTGCCAGCAGCTTGGATAACTTTCAGCCCCAGCATTTT
CASSLDNFQPQHF
>-|TRBJ2-7|12|TRBD1|TRBV27
TGTGCCACCTGGACAGGGGAATACGAGCAGTACTTC
CATWTGEYEQYF
>once|TRBJ2-1|14|TRBD2|TRBV27
TGTGCCAGCAGTTTGGGACTAGCGAACAATGAGCAGTTCTTC
CASSLGLANNEQFF
>-|TRBJ2-7|14|-|TRBV7-6
TGTGCCAGCAGCTTCGGAACTTCTAGTTACGAGCAGTACTTC
CASSFGTSSYEQYF
>-|TRBJ1-2|16|-|TRBV19
TGTGCCAGTACGGAGGTACCGGGGGAAAGAGCATATGGCTACACCTTC
CASTEVPGERAYGYTF
>once|TRBJ2-5|15|-|TRBV28
TGTGCCAGCAGTTTAAAAGGTCAGGCCCAAGAGACCCAGTACTTC
CASSLKGQAQETQYF
>-|TRBJ2-7|16|-|TRBV19
TGTGCCAGTAGTGCCCGCGGACAGTTCGGTCGTAACGAGCAGTACTTC
CASSARGQFGRNEQYF
>-|TRBJ1-4|16|-|TRBV11-3
TGTGCCAGCAGCTTAGTCGGAGGGGCGACTAATGAAAAACTGTTTTTT
CASSLVGGATNEKLFF
>-|TRBJ1-5|19|TRBD1|TRBV27
TGTGCCAGCAGTTTATATTCGCCCAGGAGGGACAGACCTAATCAGCCCCAGCATTTT
CASSLYSPRRDRPNQPQHF
>few|TRBJ1-2|14|TRBD1|TRBV9
TGTGCCAGCAGCGACGGTCGACAGGGCTCTGGCTACACCTTC
CASSDGRQGSGYTF
>-|TRBJ2-1|14|TRBD2|TRBV18
TGTGCCAGCTCACCCCCTAGCGGGAGGAAGGTGCAGTTCTTC
CASSPPSGRKVQFF
>-|TRBJ1-2|13|-|TRBV11-2
TGTGCCAGCAGCTTAGACAGGGCCGGTGGCTACACCTTC
CASSLDRAGGYTF
>-|TRBJ2-3|16|-|TRBV19
TGTGCCAGTAGTATCAGCCCAGGATCTAGCACAGATACGCAGTATTTT
CASSISPGSSTDTQYF
>-|TRBJ2-7|14|TRBD2|TRBV9
TGTGCCAGCAGCACCTTAGCGGGACCCTACGAGCAGTACTTC
CASSTLAGPYEQYF
>-|TRBJ2-1|12|-|TRBV7-3
TGTGCCAGCAGCTACCAGGCCAATGAGCAGTTCTTC
CASSYQANEQFF
>-|TRBJ2-2|14|-|TRBV21-1
TGTGCCAGCAGCAAAGCTTTAAACACCGGGGAGCTGTTTTTT
CASSKALNTGELFF
>-|TRBJ2-3|13|TRBD1|TRBV10-1
TGCGCCAGCGGGACAGGGGACACAGATACGCAGTATTTT
CASGTGDTDTQYF
>-|TRBJ1-1|12|-|TRBV27
TGTGCCAGCAGTTTACCAGGGACTGAAGCTTTCTTT
CASSLPGTEAFF
>-|TRBJ1-1|14|-|TRBV9
TGTGCCAGCAGCGTAGGAGACCTCAGGACTGAAGCTTTCTTT
CASSVGDLRTEAFF
>-|TRBJ2-2|13|-|TRBV12-5
TGTGCTAGTGGGCAGGTTATCACCGGGGAGCTGTTTTTT
CASGQVITGELFF
>-|TRBJ2-2|16|TRBD2|TRBV7-3
TGTGCCAGCAGCTCACTAGCGGGAGGTGTGTCCGGGGAGCTGTTTTTT
CASSSLAGGVSGELFF
>-|TRBJ2-2|14|-|TRBV7-9
TGTGCCAGCAGCTTAAGGGGGATTACCGGGGAGCTGTTTTTT
CASSLRGITGELFF
>-|TRBJ1-5|13|TRBD1|TRBV6-5
TGTGCCAGCAGTTTGACAGGGCAACAGCCCCAGCATTTT
CASSLTGQQPQHF
>-|TRBJ2-7|13|TRBD1|TRBV6-5
TGTGCCAGCAGTACCCGGACAGGGAACGAGCAGTACTTC
CASSTRTGNEQYF